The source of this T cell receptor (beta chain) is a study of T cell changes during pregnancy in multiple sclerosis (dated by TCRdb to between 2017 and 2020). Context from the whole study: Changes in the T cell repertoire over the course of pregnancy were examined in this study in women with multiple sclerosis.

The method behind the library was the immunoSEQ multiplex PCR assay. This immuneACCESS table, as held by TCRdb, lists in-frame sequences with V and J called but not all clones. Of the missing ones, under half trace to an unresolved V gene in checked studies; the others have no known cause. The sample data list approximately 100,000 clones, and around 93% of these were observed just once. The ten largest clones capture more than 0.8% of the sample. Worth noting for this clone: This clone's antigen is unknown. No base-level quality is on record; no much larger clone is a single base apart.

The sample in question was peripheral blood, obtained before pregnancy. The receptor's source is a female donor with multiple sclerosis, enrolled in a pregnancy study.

The nucleotide sequence is TGCGCCAGCAGCTTGATAGCGGGAGTGGCCGGGGAGCTGTTTTTT. It codes for CASSLIAGVAGELFF. The chain employs TRBV5-1 and TRBJ2-2; 9 bases in between match TRBD2. Counted from cysteine to phenylalanine, this CDR3 has 15 amino acids. CDR3 DNA is the only sequence kept; it has 45 bases, read in frame from the first base. At the junction V is shortened by 1 base and J by 6 bases; bases outside the gene matches: 4. Sequences SGHRS (CDR1) and YFSETQ (CDR2) are obtained from the germline V gene.